These 30 T cell receptor beta chains were all obtained from the same sample, sequenced in a study of control samples from healthy donors and cancer patients. The data were produced by immunoSEQ multiplex PCR, yet TCRdb's version contains in-frame clones alone and is incomplete. The sample yields tens of thousands of clones, about 89% seen once. Sample: PBMCs. The receptors shown here come from a woman between 50 and 59 years old with colorectal cancer.

As to this clone: Within the sample, other DNA sequences also encode this same CDR3. The rearrangement uses TRBV9 and TRBJ2-5; the D gene is possibly TRBD2 (7 bases). The CDR3 sequence is 15 residues long. CDR1 SGDLS and CDR2 YYNGEE come from the germline V gene. V was trimmed by 0 bases and J by 1 base, leaving 10 bases between them. The CDR3 bases are TGTGCCAGCAGCGTAGCGGGGGGCCCCCAAGAGACCCAGTACTTC. Its translation is CASSVAGGPQETQYF. Full variable domain (remainder filled in from reference TRBV9 and TRBJ2-5): DSGVTQTPKHLITATGQRVTLRCSPRSGDLSVYWYQQSLDQGLQFLIQYYNGEERAKGNILERFSAQQFPDLHSELNLSSLELGDSALYFCASSVAGGPQETQYFGPGTRLLVL.

The chain carries TRBV5-5 and TRBJ2-1; 8 positions agree with TRBD2. V gave up 0 bases and J gave up 9 bases; unmatched junction bases: 8. The germline gives CDR1 SGHKS, CDR2 YYEKEE (reference sequence). The CDR3 totals 15 residues. CDR3 region: CASSLVLAGTGEQFF. The CDR3 nucleotides are TGTGCCAGCAGCTTGGTATTAGCGGGGACGGGTGAGCAGTTCTTC.

The chain joins TRBV6-6 to TRBJ1-3; 8 bases are a match to TRBD1. Trimming took 5 bases from V and 4 from J; bases not matched to a gene: 1. Germline-derived CDR1 and CDR2 are MNHNY and SVGAGI (reference sequence). The CDR3 runs 13 residues. CDR3 sequence (DNA): TGTGCCAGCAGTACAGGGGGAGGAAACACCATATATTTT. Its protein is CASSTGGGNTIYF.

The V call is TRBV6-2 or TRBV6-3, the J call TRBJ2-3, with D perhaps TRBD1 (7 bases). This CDR3 has 14 amino acids. CDR1 is MNHEY and CDR2 is SVGEGT in the germline V gene. V shed 4 bases and J shed 8 bases, with 16 bases lying between them. The CDR3 loop is CASSLSGAGGTQYF. The CDR3 bases are TGTGCCAGCAGTTTATCGGGGGCAGGGGGTACGCAGTATTTT.

The rearrangement links TRBV9 to TRBJ2-3; TRBD2 agrees at 10 bases. V dropped 7 bases and J dropped 5; count of bases not matched to a gene: 10. CDR1 and CDR2 (germline): SGDLS, YYNGEE. CDR3 length: 15 amino acids. CDR3 coding DNA: TGTGCCAGCCGCCGGACTAGCGGAATAGTAGATACGCAGTATTTT. Translating gives CASRRTSGIVDTQYF.

The chain recombines TRBV2 with TRBJ1-6; D possibly corresponds to TRBD1 (5 bases). The CDR3 runs to 14 residues. Germline V gives CDR1 SNHLY, CDR2 FYNNEI. V lost 10 bases to trimming and J lost 7 bases, with 17 bases between them. CDR3 region: CATEPGLKNSPLHF. The DNA of the CDR3 is TGTGCCACCGAACCGGGACTGAAAAATTCACCCCTCCACTTT.

J is TRBJ2-7 and V is TRBV3-1 (or the pseudogene TRBV3-2), with D possibly being TRBD1 or TRBD2 (5 bases each). The ends were cut back, 4 bases at V and 5 bases at J, with 24 bases in the middle. The CDR3 length is 17 residues. The germline gives CDR1 LGHDT, CDR2 YNNKEL (reference sequence). In DNA form, the CDR3 reads TGTGCCAGCAGCCGGCGGCCCGGGACGGAAGATCTCGACGAGCAGTACGTC. This translates into CASSRRPGTEDLDEQYV.

The chain has TRBV6-2 or TRBV6-3 and TRBJ2-1; D uncertain. V lost 0 bases, J lost 11 bases, and 8 bases lay in between. The CDR3 length is 12 residues. The germline CDR1 and CDR2 sequences are MNHEY and SVGEGT. CDR3 amino acids: CASSYSPGKQFF. The CDR3 bases are TGTGCCAGCAGTTACTCGCCGGGCAAGCAGTTCTTC.

The chain has TRBV6-2 or TRBV6-3 and TRBJ1-1; D gene ambiguous. Deletions cut 2 bases from V and 7 bases from J, with 11 bases between. This CDR3 comprises 13 residues. From germline, CDR1 is MNHEY and CDR2 SVGEGT. CDR3 bases: TGTGCCAGCAGTTACGCCCCGGGTTTTGAAGCTTTCTTT. This sequence encodes CASSYAPGFEAFF.

The chain carries TRBV19 and TRBJ1-3; D remains unclear. V was shortened by 5 bases and J by 0 bases, with 14 bases between the two germline ends. CDR1 and CDR2 from the germline V gene are LNHDA and SQIVND (reference sequence). The CDR3 length is 16 residues. The CDR3 is CASSYDTSSSGNTIYF. CDR3 nucleotide sequence: TGTGCCAGTAGTTATGACACCTCTTCCTCTGGAAACACCATATATTTT.

The chain couples TRBV7-2 to TRBJ1-5; D ambiguous. V was pared by 0 bases and J by 5 bases, with 5 bases between. CDR3 length equals 13 residues. Germline CDR1 reads SGHTA; CDR2 reads FQGNSA. The CDR3 sequence: CASSLAQDQPQHF. CDR3 DNA sequence: TGTGCCAGCAGCTTAGCGCAGGATCAGCCCCAGCATTTT.

The chain is built from TRBV2 and TRBJ2-3; possibly TRBD2 for D (5 bases). V shed 6 bases and J shed 1 base, with 11 bases lying between them. CDR1 and CDR2 (germline): SNHLY, FYNNEI. The CDR3 is made up of 14 amino acids. CDR3 sequence: CASSRDLGTDTQYF. The DNA for the CDR3 is TGTGCCAGCAGCCGGGATTTGGGCACAGATACGCAGTATTTT.

The chain couples TRBV7-3 to TRBJ2-3; perhaps TRBD2 as D (5 bases). This CDR3 contains 13 residues. The V end was cut by 8 bases, the J end by 1 base, with 10 bases between. CDR1 is SGHTA, CDR2 FQGTGA, per germline. The CDR3 here is CASSTGGTDTQYF. In DNA, the CDR3 is TGTGCCAGCTCTACCGGGGGCACAGATACGCAGTATTTT.

The rearrangement links TRBV7-9 to TRBJ1-2, with D tentatively TRBD1 (5 bases). This CDR3 has 14 amino acids. Deletions cut 5 bases from V and 2 bases from J, with 12 bases between. The germline CDR1 and CDR2 sequences are SEHNR and FQNEAQ (reference sequence). The CDR3: CASSRASGNYGYTF. CDR3 coding DNA: TGTGCCAGCAGCCGTGCATCAGGGAACTATGGCTACACCTTC. Filled out from reference TRBV7-9 and TRBJ1-2, the complete variable domain reads DTGVSQNPRHKITKRGQNVTFRCDPISEHNRLYWYRQTLGQGPEFLTYFQNEAQLEKSRLLSDRFSAERPKGSFSTLEIQRTEQGDSAMYLCASSRASGNYGYTFGSGTRLTVV.

The genes are TRBV5-6 and TRBJ1-2, with TRBD1 as a possible D gene (5 bases). Trimming took off 2 bases at V and 6 bases at J, with 11 bases between the two ends. Per germline, CDR1 SGHDT and CDR2 YYEEEE. The CDR3 sequence is 13 residues long. Here the CDR3 DNA reads TGTGCCAGCAGCTTCCGTCAGGGAGATGGCTACACCTTC. Its protein product is CASSFRQGDGYTF.

The chain links TRBV7-8 to TRBJ1-6, with D unclear. Germline values: CDR1 SGHVS, CDR2 FQNEAQ. V lost 0 bases and J 9 bases, leaving 9 bases between the germline ends. CDR3 length equals 14 residues. The CDR3 reads CASSLARVGSPLHF. CDR3 in DNA: TGTGCCAGCAGCTTAGCGCGCGTGGGTTCACCCCTCCACTTT.

In its sample, this clone was seen once. The chain has TRBV4-1 and TRBJ1-4; 7 nucleotides agree with TRBD1. CDR1 is MGHRA and CDR2 is YSYEKL in the germline V gene. V shed 0 bases, J shed 8 bases, and the junction held 9 bases outside the gene matches. CDR3 length: 16 residues. The CDR3 loop is CASSQDRVQGNEKLFF. Here the CDR3 DNA reads TGCGCCAGCAGCCAAGATCGGGTACAGGGGAACGAAAAACTGTTTTTT.

The chain employs TRBV6-5 and TRBJ2-5, with D unclear. The CDR3 is made up of 15 amino acids. CDR1 and CDR2 (germline): MNHEY, SVGAGI. V shed 0 bases and J shed 3 bases, with 11 bases lying between them. CDR3: CASSYSINSEETQYF. CDR3 DNA: TGTGCCAGCAGTTACTCGATTAACTCAGAAGAGACCCAGTACTTC.

The rearrangement joins TRBV3-1 (or the pseudogene TRBV3-2) to TRBJ2-1; D is unclear. V gave up 1 base and J gave up 9 bases, with 13 bases separating them. The CDR3 is made up of 14 amino acids. Germline V gene data show CDR1 as LGHDT and CDR2 as YNNKEL (reference sequence). In nucleotides, the CDR3 is TGTGCCAGCAGCCAAGCTATAGGGATCGGTGAGCAGTTCTTC. Translated, it gives CASSQAIGIGEQFF.

The V gene is TRBV6-6, the J gene TRBJ1-2; D not certain. Trimming took off 0 bases at V and 7 bases at J, with 9 bases between the two ends. Germline-derived CDR1 and CDR2 are MNHNY and SVGAGI (reference sequence). CDR3 size: 13 residues. The CDR3 DNA reads as TGTGCCAGCAGTTACTCGGACGTTGGTGGCTACACCTTC. This sequence encodes CASSYSDVGGYTF.

V and J are TRBV4-1 and TRBJ2-3, with D possibly being TRBD2 (6 bases). Germline-derived CDR1 and CDR2 are MGHRA and YSYEKL. The CDR3 has 16 residues. Trimming stripped 4 bases from V and 0 bases from J, with 14 bases between. CDR3 in amino acids: CASSLGGDPSTDTQYF. The DNA of the CDR3 is TGCGCCAGCAGCCTTGGAGGGGACCCTAGCACAGATACGCAGTATTTT.

J is TRBJ2-5 and V is TRBV6-4; TRBD1 is a possible D gene (5 bases). Germline CDR1 is MRHNA and CDR2 is SNTAGT. CDR3 length: 13 amino acids. V was cut by 3 bases and J by 3 bases, with 8 bases left in between. The CDR3 spells CASSDGAEETQYF. As DNA, the CDR3 is TGTGCCAGCAGTGATGGGGCTGAAGAGACCCAGTACTTC.

This clone showed up just once. This sequence joins TRBV3-1 (or the pseudogene TRBV3-2) and TRBJ1-5; 8 nucleotides agree with TRBD1. V shed 1 base and J 8 bases; nucleotides not matched to a gene: 7. The CDR3 has 15 residues. Per the germline V gene, CDR1 is LGHDT and CDR2 is YNNKEL (reference sequence). CDR3 nucleotides: TGTGCCAGCAGCCAAGGCCAGGGGGCGTTTAAGCCCCAGCATTTT. Protein product: CASSQGQGAFKPQHF.

This clone has just a few counts. This chain links TRBV4-3 with TRBJ2-1, with D uncertain. Germline values: CDR1 LGHNA, CDR2 YSLEER. The CDR3 runs 17 residues. Trimming stripped 0 bases from V and 7 bases from J, with 19 bases between. DNA of the CDR3: TGCGCCAGCAGCCAAGACAGTGATTACAAAGGAAGGAATGAGCAGTTCTTC. As protein: CASSQDSDYKGRNEQFF.

Worth noting for this clone: Additional DNA sequences in this sample encode the identical CDR3. This chain connects TRBV30 to TRBJ1-5, with unresolved D. Germline V lookup: CDR1 GTSNPN, CDR2 SVGIG (reference sequence). This CDR3 is built from 13 residues. Trimming left V 3 bases short and J 1 base short, with 7 bases between. The CDR3 loop is CAWSVRSNQPQHF. The CDR3 nucleotides are TGTGCCTGGAGCGTGAGGAGCAATCAGCCCCAGCATTTT. Based on the CDR3 plus reference TRBV30 and TRBJ1-5, the full variable domain is SQTIHQWPATLVQPVGSPLSLECTVEGTSNPNLYWYRQAAGRGLQLLFYSVGIGQISSEVPQNLSASRPQDRQFILSSKKLLLSDSGFYLCAWSVRSNQPQHFGDGTRLSIL.

A few counts support this clone. CDR3 in amino acids: CASSHSPPSGTPTDTQYF. The CDR3 nucleotides read TGTGCCAGCAGCCACAGTCCCCCCAGCGGAACTCCCACAGATACGCAGTATTTT. This rearrangement joins TRBV7-2 to TRBJ2-3, with D possibly TRBD2 on 5 matching bases. This CDR3 is 18 amino acids long. Germline CDR1 and CDR2: SGHTA and FQGNSA. The V and J ends lost 5 bases and 2 bases respectively, with 23 bases between them.

This chain joins TRBV28 and TRBJ1-5; the match to TRBD1 covers 7 bases. The V gene end was trimmed by 6 bases and the J gene end by 4 bases; junction bases not matched to a gene: 15. The CDR3 has 17 residues. Germline CDR1 MDHEN, CDR2 SYDVKM. This chain's CDR3 is CASRDVTGDRKNQPQHF. CDR3 DNA: TGTGCCAGCAGGGATGTAACCGGGGACAGAAAAAATCAGCCCCAGCATTTT. The full variable domain, with the rest looked up from reference TRBV28 and TRBJ1-5, is DVKVTQSSRYLVKRTGEKVFLECVQDMDHENMFWYRQDPGLGLRLIYFSYDVKMKEKGDIPEGYSVSREKKERFSLILESASTNQTSMYLCASRDVTGDRKNQPQHFGDGTRLSIL.

J is TRBJ1-4 and V is TRBV6-5, with a weak D call TRBD1 (5 bases). The germline V gene encodes CDR1 MNHEY and CDR2 SVGAGI. The CDR3 extends over 16 amino acids. V was shortened by 4 bases and J by 7 bases, with 19 bases between the two germline ends. The chain's CDR3 is CASSSDWGISGEKLFF. The CDR3 DNA follows: TGTGCCAGCAGTTCCGACTGGGGGATCTCGGGTGAAAAACTGTTTTTT.

The rearrangement joins TRBV5-1 to TRBJ1-1, with TRBD1 as a possible D gene (5 bases). Germline CDR1 SGHRS, CDR2 YFSETQ. The CDR3 extends over 14 amino acids. V lost 2 bases, J lost 0 bases, and 8 bases lay in between. This CDR3 reads CASSFDSLNTEAFF. Written as DNA, the CDR3 is TGCGCCAGCAGCTTTGACAGCCTGAACACTGAAGCTTTCTTT. Based on the CDR3 plus reference TRBV5-1 and TRBJ1-1, the full variable domain is KAGVTQTPRYLIKTRGQQVTLSCSPISGHRSVSWYQQTPGQGLQFLFEYFSETQRNKGNFPGRFSGRQFSNSRSEMNVSTLELGDSALYLCASSFDSLNTEAFFGQGTRLTVV.

The chain links TRBV3-1 (or the pseudogene TRBV3-2) to TRBJ2-7; TRBD1 agrees at 9 bases. The junction had 5 bases not matched to a gene; V was cut back by 1 base and J by 4 bases. CDR1 is LGHDT, CDR2 YNNKEL, per germline (reference sequence). The CDR3 runs to 15 residues. CDR3 region: CASSQAPGQGYEQYV. CDR3 in DNA: TGTGCCAGCAGCCAAGCACCGGGACAGGGATACGAGCAGTACGTC.